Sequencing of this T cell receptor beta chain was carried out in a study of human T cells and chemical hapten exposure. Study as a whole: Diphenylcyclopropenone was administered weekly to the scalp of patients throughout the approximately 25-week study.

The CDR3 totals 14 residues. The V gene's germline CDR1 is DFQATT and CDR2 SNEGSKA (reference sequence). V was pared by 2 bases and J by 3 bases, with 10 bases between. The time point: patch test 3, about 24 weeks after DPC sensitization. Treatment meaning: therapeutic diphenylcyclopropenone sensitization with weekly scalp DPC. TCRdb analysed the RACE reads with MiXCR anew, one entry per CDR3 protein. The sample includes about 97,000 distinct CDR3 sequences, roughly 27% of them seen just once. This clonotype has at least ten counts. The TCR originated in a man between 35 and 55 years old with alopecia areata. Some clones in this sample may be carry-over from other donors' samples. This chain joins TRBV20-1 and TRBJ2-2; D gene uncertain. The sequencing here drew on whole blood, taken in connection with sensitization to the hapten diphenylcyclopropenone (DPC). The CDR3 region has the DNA TGCAGTGCTAGACCCGACCTCGACACCGGGGAGCTGTTTTTT. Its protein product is CSARPDLDTGELFF.